This T cell receptor beta chain stems from a study of regulatory T cells. V was cut by 7 bases and J by 7 bases, with 17 bases left in between. The CDR3 contains 14 residues. Germline values: CDR1 MNHNS, CDR2 SASEGT. The primer mix had 52 TRBV and 13 TRBJ primers. Repertoires were generated with immunoSEQ multiplex PCR, while TCRdb's copy carries only in-frame clones and drops some. The sample includes 25,000 or so clones, about 88% seen only once; the top ten take approximately 1.3%. Study-level findings and limits: Hydrophobic residues at CDR3 positions 6 and 7 were enriched in conventional CD4+ T cells of CD3G-deficient patients.

About this clone itself: What it binds is unknown.

Patients aged 2 to 39 years had fewer naive T cells. CD4+ T cells were divided by sorting: CD25-high CD127-low Tregs, CD25-low CD127-high conventional cells. The receptor was derived from a child aged 10-17 years with CD3G deficiency. This rearrangement joins TRBV6-1 to TRBJ1-5, with D possibly being TRBD1 (6 bases). Sequenced sample: conventional CD4+ T cells sorted from blood. CDR3 region: CASNQRGAGQPQHF. CDR3 DNA sequence: TGTGCCAGCAACCAACGGGGGGCAGGCCAGCCCCAGCATTTT.